A single sample gave rise to the 20 T cell receptor beta chains below, sequenced in a study of blood T cell repertoires in COVID-19. Produced via immunoSEQ multiplex PCR; TCRdb's table is partial and in-frame only. The sample lists just over 150,000 clones, around 89% occurring once. The sequencing sample was made of peripheral blood. Every receptor here comes from a woman aged 40 to 50 with acute or convalescent COVID-19.

The V call is TRBV7-8, the J call TRBJ2-4; the D gene is possibly TRBD2 (10 bases). The CDR3 is 22 amino acids. CDR1 and CDR2 (germline): SGHVS, FQNEAQ. The V and J ends lost 5 bases and 1 base respectively, with 33 bases between them. The CDR3 sequence: CASSHPGQGFSGRFGAKNIQYF. The CDR3 nucleotides read TGTGCCAGCAGCCACCCGGGACAGGGTTTTAGCGGGAGGTTCGGGGCCAAAAACATTCAGTACTTC.

V and J are TRBV28 and TRBJ2-2; 8 bases match TRBD1. Unmatched junction bases numbered 2, after V lost 2 bases and J lost 6 bases. From germline, CDR1 is MDHEN and CDR2 SYDVKM. This CDR3 contains 14 residues. The CDR3 bases are TGTGCCAGCAGTTTAACAGGGGGATCCGGGGAGCTGTTTTTT. This encodes CASSLTGGSGELFF.

The chain links TRBV5-1 to TRBJ2-7; TRBD1 matches 8 bases. The CDR3 is made up of 14 amino acids. V dropped 7 bases and J dropped 6; count of bases not matched to a gene: 12. In germline, CDR1 is SGHRS, CDR2 YFSETQ. CDR3 sequence: CASLPGTGPFEQYF. The DNA for the CDR3 is TGCGCCAGCCTACCAGGGACAGGTCCTTTCGAGCAGTACTTC. The full variable domain, in which reference TRBV5-1 and TRBJ2-7 provide the parts outside the CDR3, is KAGVTQTPRYLIKTRGQQVTLSCSPISGHRSVSWYQQTPGQGLQFLFEYFSETQRNKGNFPGRFSGRQFSNSRSEMNVSTLELGDSALYLCASLPGTGPFEQYFGPGTRLTVT.

This clone appeared a single time. The rearrangement joins TRBV12-3 or TRBV12-4 to TRBJ2-7, with 7 bases matching TRBD1. The CDR3 is 13 amino acids. V trimming: 5 bases; J trimming: 2 bases; junction bases outside the gene matches: 3. CDR3 region: CASSRDRAYEQYF. In nucleotides, the CDR3 is TGTGCCAGCAGTCGAGACAGGGCCTACGAGCAGTACTTC.

J is TRBJ2-1 and V is TRBV24-1; D may be TRBD2 (5 bases). This CDR3 has 16 amino acids. Trimming left V 4 bases short and J 5 bases short, with 17 bases between. The V gene's germline CDR1 is KGHDR and CDR2 SFDVKD. The CDR3 region is CATSDPEAGRHNEQFF. The CDR3, as DNA: TGTGCCACCAGTGACCCAGAGGCGGGCCGACACAATGAGCAGTTCTTC.

The gene calls are TRBV9 and TRBJ2-1, with 8 bases fitting TRBD1. The V and J ends lost 0 bases and 4 bases, in that order; junction bases with no gene match: 9. Germline V CDR1 and CDR2: SGDLS, YYNGEE. The CDR3 consists of 17 residues. CDR3 sequence: CASSVGPPDRGYNEQFF. CDR3 bases: TGTGCCAGCAGCGTAGGACCCCCTGACAGGGGATACAATGAGCAGTTCTTC.

The J gene is TRBJ2-3, the V gene TRBV24-1, with D maybe TRBD2 (6 bases). Per germline, CDR1 KGHDR and CDR2 SFDVKD. The CDR3 totals 14 residues. The ends were cut back, 7 bases at V and 1 base at J, with 11 bases in the middle. CDR3 sequence reads: CATRGGEGTDTQYF. The CDR3 DNA is TGTGCCACCAGGGGGGGAGAGGGCACAGATACGCAGTATTTT.

The chain combines TRBV19 with TRBJ2-1; 10 nucleotides match TRBD2. The length of the CDR3 is 16 residues. Germline V gene lookup returns CDR1 LNHDA and CDR2 SQIVND (reference sequence). The trim removed 2 bases at V and 2 bases at J, leaving 3 bases unmatched. CDR3 in amino acids: CASSIPGLAPYNEQFF. Written as DNA, the CDR3 is TGTGCCAGTAGTATACCGGGACTAGCGCCCTACAATGAGCAGTTCTTC.

The chain uses TRBV2 and TRBJ1-4, with 10 bases that match TRBD1. The J segment lost 5 bases and the V segment lost 6 bases, leaving 9 bases of the junction unmatched. The length of the CDR3 is 16 residues. Germline V gene sequence: CDR1 SNHLY, CDR2 FYNNEI. DNA of the CDR3: TGTGCCAGCAGGGACACCACGGGACAGGGGAATGAAAAACTGTTTTTT. Encoded protein: CASRDTTGQGNEKLFF. Full variable domain (missing parts from reference TRBV2 and TRBJ1-4): EPEVTQTPSHQVTQMGQEVILRCVPISNHLYFYWYRQILGQKVEFLVSFYNNEISEKSEIFDDQFSVERPDGSNFTLKIRSTKLEDSAMYFCASRDTTGQGNEKLFFGSGTQLSVL.

The chain carries TRBV7-3 and TRBJ2-1, with 8 bases that match TRBD1. Per the germline V gene, CDR1 is SGHTA and CDR2 is FQGTGA. V lost 5 bases and J lost 3; bases outside the gene matches: 6. The CDR3 runs to 15 residues. The CDR3 DNA follows: TGTGCCAGCAGCATCACAGGGGGAGGCTACAATGAGCAGTTCTTC. Translated: CASSITGGGYNEQFF.

This rearrangement joins TRBV2 to TRBJ2-7, with 10 positions matching TRBD1. The junction had 5 bases not matched to a gene; V was cut back by 6 bases and J by 3 bases. The CDR3 covers 14 residues. Germline V gene lookup returns CDR1 SNHLY and CDR2 FYNNEI. The CDR3 DNA reads TGTGCCAGCAGAGACAGGGGGCTAAACTACGAGCAGTACTTC. Its protein is CASRDRGLNYEQYF.

The V gene is TRBV7-2, the J gene TRBJ2-7; TRBD1 matches 8 bases. The CDR3 is 14 amino acids. V gave up 5 bases and J gave up 2 bases; unmatched junction bases: 5. Germline CDR1 is SGHTA and CDR2 is FQGNSA. The CDR3 sequence: CASSPRTGPYEQYF. CDR3 sequence (DNA): TGTGCCAGCAGCCCCCGGACAGGGCCCTACGAGCAGTACTTC.

The chain recombines TRBV13 with TRBJ1-2, with D perhaps TRBD1 (5 bases). Looked up from germline, CDR1 is PRHDT and CDR2 is FYEKMQ (reference sequence). V was clipped by 10 bases and J by 8 bases, with 17 bases between them. The CDR3 totals 12 residues. The CDR3 region is CATRWGAGGYTF. CDR3 bases: TGTGCCACGAGGTGGGGCGCCGGGGGCTACACCTTC.

The genes are TRBV7-9 and TRBJ1-2; 7 bases are a match to TRBD1. The trim removed 8 bases at V and 6 bases at J, leaving 12 bases unmatched. The CDR3 sequence is 14 residues long. In germline, CDR1 is SEHNR, CDR2 FQNEAQ (reference sequence). For the CDR3, the DNA is TGTGCCAGCCGGTCTCGCGAGGGGGCAGATGGCTACACCTTC. Its protein is CASRSREGADGYTF.

The chain links TRBV5-1 to TRBJ2-5, with D possibly being TRBD2 (6 bases). This CDR3 has 15 residues. CDR1 and CDR2 from the germline V gene are SGHRS and YFSETQ. Between the trimmed V and J ends, which lost 4 bases and 1 base, there was a span of 14 bases. CDR3 DNA sequence: TGCGCCAGCAGCCTGGGACTGACCGTCCAAGAGACCCAGTACTTC. It encodes CASSLGLTVQETQYF.

The table lists this clone with a few counts. The rearrangement uses TRBV6-5 and TRBJ2-1; 10 positions match TRBD1. Germline CDR1 is MNHEY and CDR2 is SVGAGI. CDR3 length: 14 amino acids. Trimming at V came to 4 bases and at J to 8 bases, leaving 5 bases not matched to a gene. CDR3 region: CASSSGQGRHEQFF. CDR3 nucleotides: TGTGCCAGCAGTTCGGGACAGGGGAGGCATGAGCAGTTCTTC.

This chain joins TRBV28 and TRBJ1-2; no clear D gene. Trimming took off 3 bases at V and 8 bases at J, with 16 bases between the two ends. This CDR3 is built from 14 residues. The germline gives CDR1 MDHEN, CDR2 SYDVKM. CDR3 bases: TGTGCCAGCAGTTTCCTCGGCGGAGGAGGCGGCTACACCTTC. Translating gives CASSFLGGGGGYTF.

V is TRBV11-2 and J is TRBJ2-7, with D tentatively TRBD2 (6 bases). V lost 0 bases, J lost 6 bases, and 12 bases lay in between. The CDR3 covers 14 residues. CDR1 is SGHAT, CDR2 FQNNGV, per germline. The CDR3 nucleotides are TGTGCCAGCAGCTTAGATCGTAGGGGAGGCGAGCAGTACTTC. It encodes CASSLDRRGGEQYF.

The chain combines TRBV7-3 with TRBJ1-1, with 11 bases matching TRBD1. The CDR3 has 14 amino acids. Unmatched junction bases numbered 4, after V lost 6 bases and J lost 4 bases. Germline V gives CDR1 SGHTA, CDR2 FQGTGA. CDR3: CASSRDRGSTEAFF. The CDR3 DNA follows: TGTGCCAGCAGTCGGGACAGGGGGTCCACTGAAGCTTTCTTT. Together with reference TRBV7-3 and TRBJ1-1, the CDR3 gives the full variable domain: GAGVSQTPSNKVTEKGKYVELRCDPISGHTALYWYRQSLGQGPEFLIYFQGTGAADDSGLPNDRFFAVRPEGSVSTLKIQRTERGDSAVYLCASSRDRGSTEAFFGQGTRLTVV.

V and J are TRBV5-1 and TRBJ2-1; 7 nucleotides agree with TRBD1. Looked up from germline, CDR1 is SGHRS and CDR2 is YFSETQ. The CDR3 spans 16 residues. The V and J ends lost 4 bases and 8 bases, in that order; junction bases with no gene match: 15. As DNA, the CDR3 is TGCGCCAGCAGCCCCTTTTGGGCAGGGGGTCAAGATGAGCAGTTCTTC. Translating it yields CASSPFWAGGQDEQFF.